This entry is about one TCR beta chain. This specimen belongs to a study of blood T cell repertoires in COVID-19. Study at large: T cells, B-cell-depleted T cells, or PBMCs supplied cDNA or gDNA.

Authors' data handling: Estimation of nucleated cell counts relied on the amplification of reference gene primers. The method was immunoSEQ multiplex PCR; TCRdb's version includes in-frame clones alone and lacks a portion of them. V and J calls and clone size are those listed in that table; D and trimming were worked out from the DNA. The top ten hold roughly 30% of the sample, which has tens of thousands of clones, more than 75% seen once. The CDR3 loop spans 15 amino acids. From germline, CDR1 is SGHVS and CDR2 FQNEAQ. J was trimmed by 6 bases and V by 5 bases; bases with no gene match: 9. The V and J genes are TRBV7-8 and TRBJ2-1; 8 bases are shared with TRBD2. The receptor was isolated from a woman aged 80 or over with active or convalescent COVID-19. Sequencing was performed on peripheral blood. CDR3 DNA sequence: TGTGCCAGCAGCCTACAGCGGGGGACTCCCAATGAGCAGTTCTTC. This gives the protein CASSLQRGTPNEQFF.